This T cell receptor beta chain was observed in a study of blood T cells in healthy people across ages. Roughly 10 milliliters of peripheral blood were drawn from each donor. CDR1 and CDR2 from the germline V gene are DFQATT and SNEGSKA (reference sequence). V was clipped by 6 bases and J by 5 bases; unmatched bases: 7. The CDR3 is 13 amino acids. Next came a second PCR, run for about 7 to 12 cycles, which used a sample-barcoded 5' primer along with a J-beta primer mix. Each CDR3 protein is one row after TCRdb ran MiXCR on the 5' RACE reads. The data hold roughly 2 million distinct CDR3 sequences, with around half observed a single time.

The chain carries TRBV20-1 and TRBJ2-5; 9 bases map to TRBD1. The sequencing input was blood. This receptor was identified in a middle-aged woman in good health. The CDR3 loop is CSARTGAWETQYF. The DNA for the CDR3 is TGCAGTGCCCGGACAGGGGCGTGGGAGACCCAGTACTTC.